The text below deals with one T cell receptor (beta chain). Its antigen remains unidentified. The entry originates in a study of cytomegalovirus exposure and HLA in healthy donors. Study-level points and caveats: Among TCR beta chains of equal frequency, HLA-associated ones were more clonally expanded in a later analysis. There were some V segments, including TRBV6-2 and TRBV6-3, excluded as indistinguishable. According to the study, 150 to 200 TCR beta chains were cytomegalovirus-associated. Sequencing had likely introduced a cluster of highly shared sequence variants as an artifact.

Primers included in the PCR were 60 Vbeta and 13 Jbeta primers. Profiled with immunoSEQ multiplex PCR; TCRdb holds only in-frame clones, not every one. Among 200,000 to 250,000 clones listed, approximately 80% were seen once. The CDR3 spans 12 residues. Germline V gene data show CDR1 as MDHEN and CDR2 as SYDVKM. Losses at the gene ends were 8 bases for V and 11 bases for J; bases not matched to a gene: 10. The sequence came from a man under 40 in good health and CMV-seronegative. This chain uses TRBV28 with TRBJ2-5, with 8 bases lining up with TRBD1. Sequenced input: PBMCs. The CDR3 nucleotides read TGTGCCAGCCGCTTACAGGGGGGTGAGCAGTACTTC. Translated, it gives CASRLQGGEQYF. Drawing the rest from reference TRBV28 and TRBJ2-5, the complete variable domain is DVKVTQSSRYLVKRTGEKVFLECVQDMDHENMFWYRQDPGLGLRLIYFSYDVKMKEKGDIPEGYSVSREKKERFSLILESASTNQTSMYLCASRLQGGEQYFGPGTRLLVL.